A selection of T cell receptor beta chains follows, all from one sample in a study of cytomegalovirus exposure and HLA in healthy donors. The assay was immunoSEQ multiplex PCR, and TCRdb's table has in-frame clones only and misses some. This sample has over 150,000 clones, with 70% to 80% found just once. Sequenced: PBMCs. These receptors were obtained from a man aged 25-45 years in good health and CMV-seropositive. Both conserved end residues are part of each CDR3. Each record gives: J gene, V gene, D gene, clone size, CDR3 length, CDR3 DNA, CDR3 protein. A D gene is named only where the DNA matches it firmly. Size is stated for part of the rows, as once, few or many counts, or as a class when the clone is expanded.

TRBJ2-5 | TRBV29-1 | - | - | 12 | TGCAGCGTGCCCCTGACAGAAGAGACCCAGTACTTC | CSVPLTEETQYF
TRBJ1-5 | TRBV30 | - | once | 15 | TGTGCCTGGAGTGTACAGGGTTTCGGCAATCAGCCCCAGCATTTT | CAWSVQGFGNQPQHF
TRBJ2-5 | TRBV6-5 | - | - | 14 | TGTGCCAGCAGTTACTCGGGGGGGCGGGAGACCCAGTACTTC | CASSYSGGRETQYF
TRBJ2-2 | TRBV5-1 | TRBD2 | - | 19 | TGCGCCAGCAGTCACGGGCCCCCGGGGGCAGCGGGAGTCACCGGGGAGCTGTTTTTT | CASSHGPPGAAGVTGELFF
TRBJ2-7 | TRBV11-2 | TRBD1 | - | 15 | TGTGCCAGCAGCTTAGAGTTCGGACAGGTCTACGAGCAGTACTTC | CASSLEFGQVYEQYF
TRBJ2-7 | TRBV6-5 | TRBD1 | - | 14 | TGTGCCAGCAGTTACGGGACAGGGATCCACGAGCAGTACTTC | CASSYGTGIHEQYF
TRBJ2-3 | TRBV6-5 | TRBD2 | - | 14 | TGTGCCAGCAGTTTGCGAGCGGGAGGAGATACGCAGTATTTT | CASSLRAGGDTQYF
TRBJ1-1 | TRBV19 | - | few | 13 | TGTGCCAGTAGCAGAGTTTTGAGGACTGAAGCTTTCTTT | CASSRVLRTEAFF
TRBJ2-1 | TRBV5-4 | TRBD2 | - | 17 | TGTGCCAGCAGCTTGGGGGTAGCGGGAGGGCCTGGTATTGAGCAGTTCTTC | CASSLGVAGGPGIEQFF
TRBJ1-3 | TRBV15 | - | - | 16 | TGTGCCACCAGCAGAGATTTGGAGTCCTCTGGAAACACCATATATTTT | CATSRDLESSGNTIYF
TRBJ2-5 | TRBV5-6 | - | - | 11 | TGTGCCAGCAGCTTGGAGGACTCCCAGTACTTC | CASSLEDSQYF
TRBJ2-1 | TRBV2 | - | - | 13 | TGTGCCAGCAGTCAAGACAGTGGCAATGAGCAGTTCTTC | CASSQDSGNEQFF
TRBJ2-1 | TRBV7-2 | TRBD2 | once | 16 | TGTGCCAGCAGCCCGGGACTAGCGGGAGGGATCAATGAGCAGTTCTTC | CASSPGLAGGINEQFF
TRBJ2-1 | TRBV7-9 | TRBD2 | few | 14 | TGTGCCAGCAGGAAGACTAGCGGGAGCGATGAGCAGTTCTTC | CASRKTSGSDEQFF
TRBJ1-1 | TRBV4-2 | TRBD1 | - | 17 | TGTGCCAGCAGCCAAGATAGACAGGGTCAGATGAACACTGAAGCTTTCTTT | CASSQDRQGQMNTEAFF
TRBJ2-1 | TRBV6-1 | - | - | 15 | TGTGCCAGCAGTGAATCTGGGGCTAGCGCAGGTGAGCAGTTCTTC | CASSESGASAGEQFF
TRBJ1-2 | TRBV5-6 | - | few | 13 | TGTGCCAGCAGCTCACAGGCGCACTATGGCTACACCTTC | CASSSQAHYGYTF
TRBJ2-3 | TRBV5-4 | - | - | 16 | TGTGCCAGCAGCATCAGACAGAACCCTAGCACAGATACGCAGTATTTT | CASSIRQNPSTDTQYF
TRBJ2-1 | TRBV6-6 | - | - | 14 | TGTGCCAGCAGTTACTCCGGGAGTAAGAATGAGCAGTTCTTC | CASSYSGSKNEQFF
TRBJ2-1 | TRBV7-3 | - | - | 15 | TGTGCCAGCAGCTTAGGGAGCGCTGCATACAATGAGCAGTTCTTC | CASSLGSAAYNEQFF
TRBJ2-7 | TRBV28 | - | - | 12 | TGTGCCAGCTATAGCAGGGTCTACGAGCAGTACTTC | CASYSRVYEQYF
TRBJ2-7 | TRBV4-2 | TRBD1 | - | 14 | TGTGCCAGCAGCCAAGGACAGGGGGTTTACGAGCAGTACTTC | CASSQGQGVYEQYF
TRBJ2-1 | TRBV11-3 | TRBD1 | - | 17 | TGTGCCAGCAGCTTTTTAACTCCAGGGGGATATTGGAATGAGCAGTTCTTC | CASSFLTPGGYWNEQFF
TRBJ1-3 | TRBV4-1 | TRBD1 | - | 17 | TGCGCCAGCAGCCAAGGCAGGGGGGTTTGGTCTGGAAACACCATATATTTT | CASSQGRGVWSGNTIYF
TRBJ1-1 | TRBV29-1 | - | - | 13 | TGCAGCGCTGGAACAGGGTTGAACACTGAAGCTTTCTTT | CSAGTGLNTEAFF
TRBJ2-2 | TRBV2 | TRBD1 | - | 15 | TGTGCCAGCACCCAGACAGGGATTAACACCGGGGAGCTGTTTTTT | CASTQTGINTGELFF
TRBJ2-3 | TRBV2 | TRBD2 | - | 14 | TGTGCCAGCAGTCTTAGCGGGAGAGGTGATACGCAGTATTTT | CASSLSGRGDTQYF
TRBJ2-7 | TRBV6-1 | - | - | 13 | TGTGCCAGCATCAGGGGTAGCGCCTACGAGCAGTACTTC | CASIRGSAYEQYF
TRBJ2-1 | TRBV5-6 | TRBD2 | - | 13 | TGTGCCAGCAGCGGGACTAGCGCCGGTGAGCAGTTCTTC | CASSGTSAGEQFF
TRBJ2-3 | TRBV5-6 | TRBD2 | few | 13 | TGTGCCAGCAGCTCTTGGTCAGGGAGGGTCAAGTATTTT | CASSSWSGRVKYF
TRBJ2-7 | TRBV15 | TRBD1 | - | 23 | TGTGCCACCAGCAGAGATAAATTCTTTTTTGGGACAGGGGGCGGAAGTATCGGTACCGAGCAGTACTTC | CATSRDKFFFGTGGGSIGTEQYF
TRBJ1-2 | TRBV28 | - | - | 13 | TGTGCCAGCAGTTTACAGGACGGGGGGGGCTACACCTTC | CASSLQDGGGYTF
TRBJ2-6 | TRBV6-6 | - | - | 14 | TGTGCCAGCAGTCTAACGTCTGGGGCCAACGTCCTGACTTTC | CASSLTSGANVLTF
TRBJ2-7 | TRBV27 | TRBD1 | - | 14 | TGTGCCAGCAGTCCCGGGACAGCCCATCATGAGCAGTACTTC | CASSPGTAHHEQYF
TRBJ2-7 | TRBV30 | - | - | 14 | TGTGCCTGGAGTGTACGTGTGGGGGGCTACGAGCAGTACTTC | CAWSVRVGGYEQYF
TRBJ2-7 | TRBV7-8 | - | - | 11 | TGTGCCAGCAGCCCCTCTTACGAGCAGTACTTC | CASSPSYEQYF
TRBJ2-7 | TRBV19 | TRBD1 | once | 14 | TGTGCCAGTAGCCCGGGACAGGGTCCTTACGAGCAGTACTTC | CASSPGQGPYEQYF
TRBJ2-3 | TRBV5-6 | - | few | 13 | TGTGCCAGCAGCTTGTCTGGCACAGATACGCAGTATTTT | CASSLSGTDTQYF
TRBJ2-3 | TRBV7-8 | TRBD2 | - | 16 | TGTGCCAGCAGCTTAGTTAGCGGGAGGGTGGAAGATACGCAGTATTTT | CASSLVSGRVEDTQYF
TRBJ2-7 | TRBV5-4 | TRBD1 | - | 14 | TGTGCCAGCAGTCCTGACAGGGGTTCCTACGAGCAGTACTTC | CASSPDRGSYEQYF
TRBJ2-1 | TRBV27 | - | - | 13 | TGTGCCAGCAGACGCCAAGGAGGGTATGAGCAGTTCTTC | CASRRQGGYEQFF